This entry describes one TCR beta chain. The data were produced by immunoSEQ multiplex PCR, yet TCRdb's version contains in-frame clones alone and is incomplete. The table shows about 120,000 clones, with roughly 90% occurring only once. These data come from a study of control samples from healthy donors and cancer patients. V dropped 4 bases and J dropped 2 bases, with 10 bases sitting between them. CDR1 PRHDT and CDR2 FYEKMQ come from the germline V gene (reference sequence). The CDR3 is 14 amino acids. V gene TRBV13 combines with J gene TRBJ2-3; perhaps TRBD1 as D (6 bases). Sequenced sample: blood. The receptor was derived from a man aged 45 to 65 in good health. The CDR3 loop is CASSWGQATDTQYF. The CDR3 DNA follows: TGTGCCAGCAGCTGGGGACAAGCCACAGATACGCAGTATTTT.